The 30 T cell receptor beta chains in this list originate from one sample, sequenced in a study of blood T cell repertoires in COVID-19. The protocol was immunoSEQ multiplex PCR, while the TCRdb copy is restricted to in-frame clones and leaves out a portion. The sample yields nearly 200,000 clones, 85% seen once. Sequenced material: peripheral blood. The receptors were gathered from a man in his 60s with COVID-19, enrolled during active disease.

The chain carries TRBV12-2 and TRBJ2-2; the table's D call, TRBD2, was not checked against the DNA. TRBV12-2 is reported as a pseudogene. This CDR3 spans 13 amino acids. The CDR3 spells CASRLRNTGELFF. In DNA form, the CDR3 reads TGTGCAAGTCGCCTCCGGAACACCGGGGAGCTGTTTTTT.

CDR3 in amino acids: CASAYRGRMNTEAFF. The CDR3 DNA sequence: TGTGCCAGCGCGTACAGGGGGCGCATGAACACTGAAGCTTTCTTT. The rearrangement joins TRBV21-1 to TRBJ1-1; the D call TRBD1 from the table was never checked on the DNA. TRBV21-1 is annotated as a pseudogene. This CDR3 contains 15 residues.

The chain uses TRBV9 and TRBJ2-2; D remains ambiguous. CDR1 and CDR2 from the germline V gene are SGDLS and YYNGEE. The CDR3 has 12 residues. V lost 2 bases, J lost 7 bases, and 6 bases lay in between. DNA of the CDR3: TGTGCCAGCAGCGTCTTCAGCGGGGAGCTGTTTTTT. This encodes CASSVFSGELFF.

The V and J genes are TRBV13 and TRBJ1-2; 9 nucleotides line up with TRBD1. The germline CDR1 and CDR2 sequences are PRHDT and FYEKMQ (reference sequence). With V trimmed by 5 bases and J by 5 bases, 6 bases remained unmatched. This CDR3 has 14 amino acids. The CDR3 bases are TGTGCCAGCAGCCAGGGACAGGGAAATTATGGCTACACCTTC. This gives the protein CASSQGQGNYGYTF.

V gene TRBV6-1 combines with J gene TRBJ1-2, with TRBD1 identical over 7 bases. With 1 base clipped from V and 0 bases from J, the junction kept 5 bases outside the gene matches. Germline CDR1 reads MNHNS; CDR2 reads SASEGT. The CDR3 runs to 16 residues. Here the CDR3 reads CASSEVGTAANYGYTF. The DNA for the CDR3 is TGTGCCAGCAGTGAAGTGGGGACAGCAGCTAACTATGGCTACACCTTC.

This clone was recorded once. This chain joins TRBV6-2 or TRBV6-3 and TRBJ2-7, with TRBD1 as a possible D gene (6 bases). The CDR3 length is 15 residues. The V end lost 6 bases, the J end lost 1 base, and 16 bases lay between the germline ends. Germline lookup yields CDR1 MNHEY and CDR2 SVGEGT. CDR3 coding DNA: TGTGCCAGCAGCGAGGGACAAGGCTTGTCCTACGAGCAGTACTTC. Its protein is CASSEGQGLSYEQYF.

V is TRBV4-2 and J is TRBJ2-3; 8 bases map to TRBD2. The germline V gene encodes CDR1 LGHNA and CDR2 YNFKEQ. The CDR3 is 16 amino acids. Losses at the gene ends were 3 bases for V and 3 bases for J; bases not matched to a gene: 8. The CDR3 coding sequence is TGTGCCAGCAGCCACCTCGGGACTAGGGGGACAGATACGCAGTATTTT. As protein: CASSHLGTRGTDTQYF.

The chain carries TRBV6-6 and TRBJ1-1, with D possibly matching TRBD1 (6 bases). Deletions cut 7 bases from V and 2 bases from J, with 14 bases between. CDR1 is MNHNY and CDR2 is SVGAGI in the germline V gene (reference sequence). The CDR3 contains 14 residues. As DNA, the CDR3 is TGTGCCAGCATCAACAGGGCGGGTAACACTGAAGCTTTCTTT. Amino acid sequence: CASINRAGNTEAFF.

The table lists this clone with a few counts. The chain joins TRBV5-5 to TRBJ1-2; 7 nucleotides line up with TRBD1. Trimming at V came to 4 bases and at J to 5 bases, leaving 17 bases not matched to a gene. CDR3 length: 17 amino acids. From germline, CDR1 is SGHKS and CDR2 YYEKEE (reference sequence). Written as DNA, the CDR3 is TGTGCCAGCAGCCCTGGCGGGAGGGGGCTTCTCAAGTATGGCTACACCTTC. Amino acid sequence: CASSPGGRGLLKYGYTF.

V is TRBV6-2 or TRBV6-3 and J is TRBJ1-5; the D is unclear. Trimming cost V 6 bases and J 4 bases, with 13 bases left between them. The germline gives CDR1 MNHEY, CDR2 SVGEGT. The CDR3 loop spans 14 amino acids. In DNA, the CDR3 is TGTGCCAGCAGCAGAGACACCGCTAATCAGCCCCAGCATTTT. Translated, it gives CASSRDTANQPQHF.

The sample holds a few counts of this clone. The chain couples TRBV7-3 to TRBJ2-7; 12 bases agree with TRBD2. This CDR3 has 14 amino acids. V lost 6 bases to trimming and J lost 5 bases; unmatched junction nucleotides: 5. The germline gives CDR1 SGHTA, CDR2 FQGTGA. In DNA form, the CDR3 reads TGTGCCAGCAGTTCCGGACTAGCGGGACACGAGCAGTACTTC. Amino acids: CASSSGLAGHEQYF. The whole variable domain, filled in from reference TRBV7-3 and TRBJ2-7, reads GAGVSQTPSNKVTEKGKYVELRCDPISGHTALYWYRQSLGQGPEFLIYFQGTGAADDSGLPNDRFFAVRPEGSVSTLKIQRTERGDSAVYLCASSSGLAGHEQYFGPGTRLTVT.

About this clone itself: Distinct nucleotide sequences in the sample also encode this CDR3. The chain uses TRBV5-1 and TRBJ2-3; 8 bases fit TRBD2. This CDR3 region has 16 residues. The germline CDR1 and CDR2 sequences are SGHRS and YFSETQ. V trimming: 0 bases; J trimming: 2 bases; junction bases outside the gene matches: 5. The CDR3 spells CASSLAATSVTDTQYF. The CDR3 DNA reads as TGCGCCAGCAGCTTGGCGGCGACTAGCGTCACAGATACGCAGTATTTT. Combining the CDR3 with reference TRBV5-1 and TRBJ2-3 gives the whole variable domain KAGVTQTPRYLIKTRGQQVTLSCSPISGHRSVSWYQQTPGQGLQFLFEYFSETQRNKGNFPGRFSGRQFSNSRSEMNVSTLELGDSALYLCASSLAATSVTDTQYFGPGTRLTVL.

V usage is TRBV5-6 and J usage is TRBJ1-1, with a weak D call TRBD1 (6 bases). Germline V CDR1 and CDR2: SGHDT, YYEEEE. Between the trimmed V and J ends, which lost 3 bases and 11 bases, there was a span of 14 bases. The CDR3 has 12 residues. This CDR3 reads CASSSPRGHAFF. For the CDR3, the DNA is TGTGCCAGCAGCTCGCCGCGGGGGCACGCTTTCTTT.

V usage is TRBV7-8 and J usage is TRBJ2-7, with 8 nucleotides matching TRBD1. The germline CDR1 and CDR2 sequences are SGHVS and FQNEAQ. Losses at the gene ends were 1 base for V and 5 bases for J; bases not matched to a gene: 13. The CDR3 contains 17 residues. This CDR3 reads CASSLGARTGQRNEQYF. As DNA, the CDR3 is TGTGCCAGCAGCTTAGGAGCCCGGACAGGGCAACGAAACGAGCAGTACTTC.

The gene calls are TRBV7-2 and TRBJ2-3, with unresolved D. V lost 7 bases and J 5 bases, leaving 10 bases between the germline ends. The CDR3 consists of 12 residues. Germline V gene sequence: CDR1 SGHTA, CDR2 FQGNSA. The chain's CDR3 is CASTPGGDTQYF. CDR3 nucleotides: TGTGCCAGCACCCCCGGTGGAGATACGCAGTATTTT. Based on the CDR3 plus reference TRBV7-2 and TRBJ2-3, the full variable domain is GAGVSQSPSNKVTEKGKDVELRCDPISGHTALYWYRQSLGQGLEFLIYFQGNSAPDKSGLPSDRFSAERTGGSVSTLTIQRTQQEDSAVYLCASTPGGDTQYFGPGTRLTVL.

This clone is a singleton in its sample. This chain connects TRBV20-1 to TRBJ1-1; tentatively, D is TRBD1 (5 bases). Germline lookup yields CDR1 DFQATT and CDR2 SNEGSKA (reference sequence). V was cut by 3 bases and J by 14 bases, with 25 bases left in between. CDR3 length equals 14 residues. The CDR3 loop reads CSASFPGIFAKMFF. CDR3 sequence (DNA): TGCAGTGCTAGTTTTCCAGGGATTTTCGCGAAGATGTTCTTT.

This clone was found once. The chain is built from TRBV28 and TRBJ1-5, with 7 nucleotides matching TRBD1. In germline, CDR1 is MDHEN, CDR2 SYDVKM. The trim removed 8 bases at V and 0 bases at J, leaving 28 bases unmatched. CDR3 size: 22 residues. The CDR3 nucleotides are TGTGCCAGCTGTGAATATACAGGGACAGAACGAAGTTTCCGATTTAGCAATCAGCCCCAGCATTTT. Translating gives CASCEYTGTERSFRFSNQPQHF.

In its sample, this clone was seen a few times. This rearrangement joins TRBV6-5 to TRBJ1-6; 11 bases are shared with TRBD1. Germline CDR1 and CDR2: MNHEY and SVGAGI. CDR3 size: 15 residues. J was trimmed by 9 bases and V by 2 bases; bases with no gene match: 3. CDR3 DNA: TGTGCCAGCAGTTACGCCGGGACAGGGGGTTCACCCCTCCACTTT. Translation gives CASSYAGTGGSPLHF.

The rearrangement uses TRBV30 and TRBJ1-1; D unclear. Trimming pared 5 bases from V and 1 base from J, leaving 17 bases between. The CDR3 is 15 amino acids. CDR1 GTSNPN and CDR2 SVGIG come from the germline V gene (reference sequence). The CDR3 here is CAWVLSRSPNTEAFF. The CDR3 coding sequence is TGTGCCTGGGTACTCTCCCGGTCTCCGAACACTGAAGCTTTCTTT.

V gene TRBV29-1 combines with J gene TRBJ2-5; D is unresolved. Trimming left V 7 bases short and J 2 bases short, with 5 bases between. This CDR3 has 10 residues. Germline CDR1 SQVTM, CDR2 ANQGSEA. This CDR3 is CSGGQETQYF. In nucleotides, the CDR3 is TGCAGCGGCGGTCAAGAGACCCAGTACTTC.

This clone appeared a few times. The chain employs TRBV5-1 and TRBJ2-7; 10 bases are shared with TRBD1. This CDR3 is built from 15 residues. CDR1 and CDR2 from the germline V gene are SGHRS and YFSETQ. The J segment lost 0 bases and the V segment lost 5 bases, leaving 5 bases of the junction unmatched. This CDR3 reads CASSIWTGGSYEQYF. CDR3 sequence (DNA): TGCGCCAGCAGTATTTGGACAGGGGGCTCCTACGAGCAGTACTTC.

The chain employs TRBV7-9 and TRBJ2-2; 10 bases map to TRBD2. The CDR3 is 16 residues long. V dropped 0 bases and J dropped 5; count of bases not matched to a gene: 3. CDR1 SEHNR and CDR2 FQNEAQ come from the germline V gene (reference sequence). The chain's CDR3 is CASSLAAGLATGELFF. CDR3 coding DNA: TGTGCCAGCAGCTTAGCTGCGGGACTAGCGACCGGGGAGCTGTTTTTT. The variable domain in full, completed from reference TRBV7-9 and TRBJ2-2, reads DTGVSQNPRHKITKRGQNVTFRCDPISEHNRLYWYRQTLGQGPEFLTYFQNEAQLEKSRLLSDRFSAERPKGSFSTLEIQRTEQGDSAMYLCASSLAAGLATGELFFGEGSRLTVL.

The CDR3 nucleotides read TGTGCCAGCAGTTATCGGCAGGGGACGCGGGCTCAGCCCCAGCATTTT. It encodes CASSYRQGTRAQPQHF. The chain recombines TRBV6-2 or TRBV6-3 with TRBJ1-5, with a tentative D call TRBD1 (6 bases). V dropped 3 bases and J dropped 6 bases, with 18 bases sitting between them. CDR1 is MNHEY, CDR2 SVGEGT, per germline. This CDR3 comprises 16 residues.

The CDR3 protein is CATTLTDNTEAFF. The DNA of the CDR3 is TGTGCCACGACCCTTACAGATAACACTGAAGCTTTCTTT. V is TRBV7-9 and J is TRBJ1-1, with D unresolved. Germline CDR1 and CDR2: SEHNR and FQNEAQ (reference sequence). The CDR3 extends over 13 amino acids. Trimming removed 10 bases from V and 2 bases from J, with 14 bases in between.

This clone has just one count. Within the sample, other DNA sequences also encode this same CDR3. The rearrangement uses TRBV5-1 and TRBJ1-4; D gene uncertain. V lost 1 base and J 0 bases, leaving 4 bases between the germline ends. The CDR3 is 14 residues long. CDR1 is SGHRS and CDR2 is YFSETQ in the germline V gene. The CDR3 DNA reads TGCGCCAGCAGCTTGACGGCAACTAATGAAAAACTGTTTTTT. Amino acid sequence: CASSLTATNEKLFF.

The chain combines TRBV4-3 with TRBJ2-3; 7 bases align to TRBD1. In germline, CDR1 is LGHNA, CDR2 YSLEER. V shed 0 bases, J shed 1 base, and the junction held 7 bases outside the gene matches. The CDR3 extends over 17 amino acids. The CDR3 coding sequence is TGCGCCAGCAGCCAAGAAGGGGGACAGAGGGGCACAGATACGCAGTATTTT. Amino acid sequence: CASSQEGGQRGTDTQYF.

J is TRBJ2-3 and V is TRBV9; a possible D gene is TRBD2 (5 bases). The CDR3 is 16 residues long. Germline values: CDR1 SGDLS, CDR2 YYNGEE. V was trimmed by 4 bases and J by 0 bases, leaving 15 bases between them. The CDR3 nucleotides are TGTGCCAGCAGCCCCCCCGGGGTTTCTAGCACAGATACGCAGTATTTT. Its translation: CASSPPGVSSTDTQYF.

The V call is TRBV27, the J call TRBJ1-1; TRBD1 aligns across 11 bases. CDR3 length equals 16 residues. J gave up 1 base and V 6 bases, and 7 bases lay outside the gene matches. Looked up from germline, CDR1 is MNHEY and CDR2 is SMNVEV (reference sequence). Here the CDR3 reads CASSRRTGGTNTEAFF. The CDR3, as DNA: TGTGCCAGCAGCCGACGGACAGGGGGCACGAACACTGAAGCTTTCTTT.

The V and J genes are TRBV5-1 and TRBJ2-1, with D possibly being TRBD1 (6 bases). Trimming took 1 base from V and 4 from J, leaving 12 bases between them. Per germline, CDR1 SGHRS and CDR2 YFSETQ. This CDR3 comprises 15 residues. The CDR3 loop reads CASSLNTGYYNEQFF. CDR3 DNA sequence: TGCGCCAGCAGCTTGAATACAGGGTATTACAATGAGCAGTTCTTC.

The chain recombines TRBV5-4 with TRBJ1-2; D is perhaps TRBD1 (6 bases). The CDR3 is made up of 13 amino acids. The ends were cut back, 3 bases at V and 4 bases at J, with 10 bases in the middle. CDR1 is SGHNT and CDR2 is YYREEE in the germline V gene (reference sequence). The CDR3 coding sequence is TGTGCCAGCAGCTCGGACAGTTTCTATGGCTACACCTTC. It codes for CASSSDSFYGYTF.